This is a list of T cell receptor beta chains from one sample in a study of human T cells and chemical hapten exposure. TCRdb re-analysed the RACE reads in MiXCR, keeping a single row per CDR3 protein. Here the sample spans more than 150,000 distinct CDR3 sequences, about 14% being singletons. The input for sequencing was whole blood, taken in connection with sensitization to the hapten diphenylcyclopropenone (DPC). The origin of the receptors is a woman aged 25 to 39 with alopecia areata. Some clones in this sample may be carry-over from other donors' samples. CDR3s include the opening cysteine and the closing phenylalanine or tryptophan. D genes are given only for firm matches. A clone size is listed for some rows: how often the clone was seen (once, few, many), or a class if it is expanded.

.,TRBJ1-1,.,TRBV4-2,CASSGQQGAEAFF,TGTGCCAGCAGCGGACAACAGGGAGCTGAAGCTTTCTTT
.,TRBJ1-1,few,TRBV5-1,CASSFKVSVNTEAFF,TGCGCCAGCAGCTTCAAGGTTTCCGTGAACACTGAAGCTTTCTTT
TRBD2,TRBJ2-5,many,TRBV13,CASSFGLGGAKTQYF,TGTGCCAGCAGCTTCGGACTAGGAGGGGCCAAGACCCAGTACTTC
TRBD1,TRBJ1-1,many,TRBV6-5,CASRQGLNTEAFF,TGTGCCAGTAGACAGGGACTGAACACTGAAGCTTTCTTT
.,TRBJ2-6,few,TRBV7-9,CASSLRAGGGLSGANVLTF,TGTGCCAGCAGCTTACGAGCCGGAGGGGGCCTCTCTGGGGCCAACGTCCTGACTTTC
.,TRBJ1-5,once,TRBV20-1,CSARGDSNQPQHF,TGCAGTGCTAGAGGTGATAGCAATCAGCCCCAGCATTTT
TRBD2,TRBJ2-1,many,TRBV20-1,CSATGRVAPYNEQFF,TGCAGTGCAACCGGGAGGGTAGCCCCCTACAATGAGCAGTTCTTC
.,TRBJ1-1,.,TRBV2,CASSGSGSEAFF,TGTGCCAGCAGTGGGTCCGGAAGTGAAGCTTTCTTT
.,TRBJ2-1,.,TRBV4-3,CASSQDLGQGAGDEQFF,TGCGCCAGCAGCCAAGATTTAGGACAGGGCGCGGGGGATGAGCAGTTCTTC
.,TRBJ1-6,few,TRBV6-1,CASRREALPLHF,TGTGCCAGTCGACGAGAGGCATTACCCCTCCACTTT
.,TRBJ2-1,.,TRBV6-1,CASSVAGYPFGEQFF,TGTGCCAGCAGTGTCGCAGGGTACCCTTTCGGTGAGCAGTTCTTC
.,TRBJ1-3,.,TRBV10-3,CAISGTVVGNTIYF,TGTGCCATCAGTGGTACAGTGGTTGGAAACACCATATATTTT
.,TRBJ2-7,many,TRBV20-1,CSARGGRDYEQYF,TGCAGTGCTAGAGGCGGTCGAGACTACGAGCAGTACTTC
.,TRBJ2-1,.,TRBV29-1,CSVKSSYNEQFF,TGCAGCGTTAAGAGCTCCTACAATGAGCAGTTCTTC
.,TRBJ2-7,many,TRBV14,CASSQGSIHEQYF,TGTGCCAGCAGCCAGGGATCGATCCACGAGCAGTACTTC
.,TRBJ2-1,few,TRBV3-1,CASGGNSYNEQFF,TGTGCCAGCGGTGGGAACTCCTACAATGAGCAGTTCTTC